The 8 T cell receptor beta chains below all came from one sample that was sequenced in a study of CD8 T cells in Susac syndrome. Random hexamers were used to reverse transcribe an amount of roughly 0.45 to 1 ug RNA. TCRdb recomputed calls from the immunoSEQ multiplex PCR reads with MiXCR, one row per CDR3 protein. The table shows some 68,000 distinct CDR3 sequences, with around 93% occurring only once. The sequencing input was CD4+ T cells from PBMCs. The receptors were gathered from a human donor with Susac syndrome.

The genes are TRBV7-3 and TRBJ2-2, with D perhaps given as TRBD1 or TRBD2 (5 bases each). Germline values: CDR1 SGHTA, CDR2 FQGTGA. Deletions cut 5 bases from V and 2 bases from J, with 12 bases between. This CDR3 contains 15 residues. For the CDR3, the DNA is TGTGCCAGCAGCCCGGGGACGGTTAACACCGGGGAGCTGTTTTTT. Amino acids: CASSPGTVNTGELFF.

The V and J genes are TRBV28 and TRBJ2-1; TRBD2 matches 13 bases. The CDR3 covers 18 residues. The V segment lost 4 bases and the J segment 4 bases; nucleotides outside the gene matches: 10. Looked up from germline, CDR1 is MDHEN and CDR2 is SYDVKM. The CDR3 is CASSSQLGLAGIYNEQFF. The CDR3 coding sequence is TGTGCCAGCAGTTCTCAATTGGGACTAGCGGGGATTTACAATGAGCAGTTCTTC.

This clonotype showed up just a few times. The V gene is TRBV27, the J gene TRBJ2-7, with D tentatively TRBD1 or TRBD2 (5 bases each). V lost 3 bases and J lost 6, with 12 bases in between. CDR3 length: 13 amino acids. Looked up from germline, CDR1 is MNHEY and CDR2 is SMNVEV (reference sequence). Written as DNA, the CDR3 is TGTGCCAGCAGTTTCAGAGAGAGGGGCGAGCAGTACTTC. Protein sequence: CASSFRERGEQYF.

The chain carries TRBV29-1 and TRBJ2-1; 12 nucleotides align to TRBD2. Germline V gene sequence: CDR1 SQVTM, CDR2 ANQGSEA. The V and J ends lost 6 bases and 4 bases, in that order; junction bases with no gene match: 1. The CDR3 length is 13 residues. In nucleotides, the CDR3 is TGCAGCGTCGGGACTAGCGGGTACAATGAGCAGTTCTTC. Its translation is CSVGTSGYNEQFF.

The J gene is TRBJ1-2, the V gene TRBV15; D is unresolved. Germline CDR1 reads LNHNV; CDR2 reads YYDKDF (reference sequence). This CDR3 has 13 residues. Trimming took 5 bases from V and 0 from J, leaving 7 bases between them. CDR3 in DNA: TGTGCCACCAGCGGAGGGACTAACTATGGCTACACCTTC. It specifies CATSGGTNYGYTF. Together with reference TRBV15 and TRBJ1-2, the CDR3 gives the full variable domain: DAMVIQNPRYQVTQFGKPVTLSCSQTLNHNVMYWYQQKSSQAPKLLFHYYDKDFNNEADTPDNFQSRRPNTSFCFLDIRSPGLGDTAMYLCATSGGTNYGYTFGSGTRLTVV.

V and J are TRBV6-2 or TRBV6-3 and TRBJ1-1; D not certain. The CDR3 covers 12 residues. The V end lost 4 bases, the J end lost 9 bases, and 12 bases lay between the germline ends. CDR1 and CDR2 from the germline V gene are MNHEY and SVGEGT. The CDR3 protein is CASSSRRLKAFF. In DNA, the CDR3 is TGTGCCAGCAGTTCCCGACGGTTGAAAGCTTTCTTT.

The chain combines TRBV20-1 with TRBJ2-3, with 11 bases aligning to TRBD2. The germline V gene has CDR1 DFQATT and CDR2 SNEGSKA (reference sequence). There are 15 residues in the CDR3. The J segment lost 5 bases and the V segment lost 6 bases, leaving 10 bases of the junction unmatched. The CDR3 loop reads CSAGTSGRMVDTQYF. CDR3 DNA sequence: TGCAGTGCAGGGACTAGCGGACGTATGGTAGATACGCAGTATTTT.

V gene TRBV30 combines with J gene TRBJ2-3, with unresolved D. The V and J ends lost 4 bases and 2 bases respectively, with 1 base between them. Germline V CDR1 and CDR2: GTSNPN, SVGIG (reference sequence). The CDR3 is 10 amino acids. The CDR3 loop is CAWNTDTQYF. CDR3 DNA: TGTGCCTGGAACACAGATACGCAGTATTTT.